This T cell receptor beta chain was captured by sequencing in a study of monozygotic twins with cystic fibrosis. Overall study results and limits: Monozygotic CF twins shared more identical nucleotide clonotypes than unrelated patients.

The CDR3 is 13 residues long. Germline trimming cut 3 bases from V and 7 bases from J; bases unmatched to any gene: 3. From germline, CDR1 is SEHNR and CDR2 FQNEAQ (reference sequence). On this clone itself: What it binds is not known.

The repertoire was sequenced with immunoSEQ multiplex PCR; TCRdb's copy has only in-frame clones and lacks some. The sample records about 35,000 clones, around 65% being singletons. The chain links TRBV7-9 to TRBJ1-1, with 9 nucleotides matching TRBD1. The sequenced sample consisted of blood. The clonotype comes from a girl aged 10-17 years with cystic fibrosis. Here the CDR3 reads CASSFDRGDEAFF. For the CDR3, the DNA is TGTGCCAGCAGCTTTGACAGGGGGGATGAAGCTTTCTTT.